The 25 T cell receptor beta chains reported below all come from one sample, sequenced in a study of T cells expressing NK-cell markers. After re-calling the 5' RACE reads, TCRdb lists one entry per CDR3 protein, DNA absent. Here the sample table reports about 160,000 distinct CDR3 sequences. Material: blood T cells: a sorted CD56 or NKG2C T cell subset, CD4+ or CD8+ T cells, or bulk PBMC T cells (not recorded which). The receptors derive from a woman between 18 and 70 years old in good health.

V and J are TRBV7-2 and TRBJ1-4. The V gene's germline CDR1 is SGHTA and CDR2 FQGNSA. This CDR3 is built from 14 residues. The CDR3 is CASSLGGWNEKLFF. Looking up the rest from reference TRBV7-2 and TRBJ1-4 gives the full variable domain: GAGVSQSPSNKVTEKGKDVELRCDPISGHTALYWYRQSLGQGLEFLIYFQGNSAPDKSGLPSDRFSAERTGGSVSTLTIQRTQQEDSAVYLCASSLGGWNEKLFFGSGTQLSVL.

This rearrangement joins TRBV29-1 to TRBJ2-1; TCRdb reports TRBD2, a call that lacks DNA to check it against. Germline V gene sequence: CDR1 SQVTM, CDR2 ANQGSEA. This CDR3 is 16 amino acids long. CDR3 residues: CSVEMGAGNSYNEQFF.

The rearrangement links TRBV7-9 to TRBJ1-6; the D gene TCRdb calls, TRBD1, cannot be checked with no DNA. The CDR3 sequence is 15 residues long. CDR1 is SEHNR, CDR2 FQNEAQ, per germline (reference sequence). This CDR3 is CASSLADSNNSPLHF.

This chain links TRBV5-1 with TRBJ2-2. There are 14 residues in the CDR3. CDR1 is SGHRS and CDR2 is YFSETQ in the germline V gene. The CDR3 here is CASSPRTDTGELFF.

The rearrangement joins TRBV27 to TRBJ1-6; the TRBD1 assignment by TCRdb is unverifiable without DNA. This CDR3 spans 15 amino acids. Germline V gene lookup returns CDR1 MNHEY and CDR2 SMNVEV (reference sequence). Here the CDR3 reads CASSLTGPGRSPLHF.

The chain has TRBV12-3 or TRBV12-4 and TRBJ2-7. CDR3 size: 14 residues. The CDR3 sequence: CASSFQLSTSEQYF.

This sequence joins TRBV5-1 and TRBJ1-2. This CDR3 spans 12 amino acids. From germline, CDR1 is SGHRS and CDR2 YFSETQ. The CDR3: CASGEPNYGYTF.

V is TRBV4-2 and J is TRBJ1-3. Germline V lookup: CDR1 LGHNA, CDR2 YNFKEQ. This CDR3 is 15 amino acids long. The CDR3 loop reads CASSQGPSSGNTIYF.

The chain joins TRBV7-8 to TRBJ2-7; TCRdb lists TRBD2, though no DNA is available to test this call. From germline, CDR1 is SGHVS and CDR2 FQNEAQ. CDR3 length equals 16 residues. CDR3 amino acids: CASSLLNRDSSYEQYF.

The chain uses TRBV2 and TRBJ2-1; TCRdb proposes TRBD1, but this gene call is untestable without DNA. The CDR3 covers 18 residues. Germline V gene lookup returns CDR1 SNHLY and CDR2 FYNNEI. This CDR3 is CASSAYPFRDRSYNEQFF. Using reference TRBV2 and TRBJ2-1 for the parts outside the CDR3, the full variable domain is EPEVTQTPSHQVTQMGQEVILRCVPISNHLYFYWYRQILGQKVEFLVSFYNNEISEKSEIFDDQFSVERPDGSNFTLKIRSTKLEDSAMYFCASSAYPFRDRSYNEQFFGPGTRLTVL.

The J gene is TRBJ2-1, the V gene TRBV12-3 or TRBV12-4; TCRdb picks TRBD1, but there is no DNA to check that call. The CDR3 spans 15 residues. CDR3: CASRTGTETYNEQFF.

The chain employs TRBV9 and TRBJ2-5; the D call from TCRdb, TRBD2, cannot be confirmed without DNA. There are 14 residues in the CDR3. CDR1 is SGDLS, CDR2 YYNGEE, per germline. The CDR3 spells CASSLGIAGETQYF.

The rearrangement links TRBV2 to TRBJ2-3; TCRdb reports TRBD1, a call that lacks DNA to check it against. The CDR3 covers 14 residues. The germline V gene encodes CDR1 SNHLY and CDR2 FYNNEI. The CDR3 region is CASSRDRYSDTQYF.

The CDR3: CASSDRGFYEQYF. The chain has TRBV6-6 and TRBJ2-7; TCRdb's D call, TRBD1, is unchecked because there is no DNA. From germline, CDR1 is MNHNY and CDR2 SVGAGI (reference sequence). The CDR3 sequence is 13 residues long.

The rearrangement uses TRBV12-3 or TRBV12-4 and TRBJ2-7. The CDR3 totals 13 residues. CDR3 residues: CASSLADLYEQYF.

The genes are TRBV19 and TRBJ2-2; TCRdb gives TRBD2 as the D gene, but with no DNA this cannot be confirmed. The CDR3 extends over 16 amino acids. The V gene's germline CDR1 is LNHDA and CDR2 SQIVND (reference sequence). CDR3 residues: CASSKTSGSVTGELFF.

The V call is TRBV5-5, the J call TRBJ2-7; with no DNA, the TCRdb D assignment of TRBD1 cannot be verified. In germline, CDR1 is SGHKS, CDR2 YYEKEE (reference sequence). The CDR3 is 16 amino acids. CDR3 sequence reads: CASRFRPDRGPYEQYF.

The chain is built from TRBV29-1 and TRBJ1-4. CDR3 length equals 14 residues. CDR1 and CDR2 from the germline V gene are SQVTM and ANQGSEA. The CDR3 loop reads CSVEWSGPNEKLFF. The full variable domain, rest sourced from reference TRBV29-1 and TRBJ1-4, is SAVISQKPSRDICQRGTSLTIQCQVDSQVTMMFWYRQQPGQSLTLIATANQGSEATYESGFVIDKFPISRPNLTFSTLTVSNMSPEDSSIYLCSVEWSGPNEKLFFGSGTQLSVL.

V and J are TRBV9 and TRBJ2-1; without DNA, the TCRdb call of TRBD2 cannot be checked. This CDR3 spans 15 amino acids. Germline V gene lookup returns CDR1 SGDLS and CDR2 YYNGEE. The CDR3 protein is CASSVTAGESNEQFF.

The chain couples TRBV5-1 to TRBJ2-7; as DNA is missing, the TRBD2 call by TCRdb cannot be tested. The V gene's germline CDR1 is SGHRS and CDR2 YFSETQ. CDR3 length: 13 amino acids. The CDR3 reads CASSMGGPYEQYF. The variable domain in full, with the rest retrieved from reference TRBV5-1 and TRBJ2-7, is KAGVTQTPRYLIKTRGQQVTLSCSPISGHRSVSWYQQTPGQGLQFLFEYFSETQRNKGNFPGRFSGRQFSNSRSEMNVSTLELGDSALYLCASSMGGPYEQYFGPGTRLTVT.

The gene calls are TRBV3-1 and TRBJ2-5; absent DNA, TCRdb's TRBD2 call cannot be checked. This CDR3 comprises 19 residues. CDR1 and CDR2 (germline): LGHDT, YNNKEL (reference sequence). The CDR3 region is CASSQDGAKRGGLKQTQYF.

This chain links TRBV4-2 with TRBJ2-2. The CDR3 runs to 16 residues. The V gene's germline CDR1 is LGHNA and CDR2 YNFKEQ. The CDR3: CASSQAADANTGELFF.

CDR3 protein: CASSPPSLPQHF. The chain combines TRBV6-6 with TRBJ1-5; TCRdb gives TRBD1 as the D gene, but with no DNA this cannot be confirmed. CDR3 length: 12 residues. The germline gives CDR1 MNHNY, CDR2 SVGAGI (reference sequence).

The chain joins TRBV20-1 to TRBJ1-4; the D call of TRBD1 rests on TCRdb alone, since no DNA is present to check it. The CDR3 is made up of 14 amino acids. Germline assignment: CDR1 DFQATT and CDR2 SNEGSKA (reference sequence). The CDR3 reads CSAKDRGTNEKLFF.

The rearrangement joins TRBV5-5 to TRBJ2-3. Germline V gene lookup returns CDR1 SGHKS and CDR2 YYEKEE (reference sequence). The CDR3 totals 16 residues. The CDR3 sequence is CASSLAMTASTDTQYF.